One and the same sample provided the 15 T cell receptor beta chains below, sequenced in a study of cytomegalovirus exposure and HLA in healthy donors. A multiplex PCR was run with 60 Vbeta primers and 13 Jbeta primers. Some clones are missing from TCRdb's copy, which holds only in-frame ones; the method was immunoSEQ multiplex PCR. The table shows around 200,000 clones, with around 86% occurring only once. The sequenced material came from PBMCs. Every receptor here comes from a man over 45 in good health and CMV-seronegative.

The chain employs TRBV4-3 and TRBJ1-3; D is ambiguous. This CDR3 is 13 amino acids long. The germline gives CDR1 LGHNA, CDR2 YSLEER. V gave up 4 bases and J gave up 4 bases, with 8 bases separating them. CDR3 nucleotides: TGCGCCAGCAGCCCGGGAAAGGGAAACACCATATATTTT. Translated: CASSPGKGNTIYF.

CDR3 coding DNA: TGTGCCAGCTCACCAGGGTTGGAGAAACTGTTTTTT. Its translation is CASSPGLEKLFF. The chain links TRBV18 to TRBJ1-4, with D unresolved. The CDR3 runs 12 residues. Germline V gene data show CDR1 as KGHSH and CDR2 as LQKENI. Between the trimmed V and J ends, which lost 2 bases and 11 bases, there was a span of 9 bases.

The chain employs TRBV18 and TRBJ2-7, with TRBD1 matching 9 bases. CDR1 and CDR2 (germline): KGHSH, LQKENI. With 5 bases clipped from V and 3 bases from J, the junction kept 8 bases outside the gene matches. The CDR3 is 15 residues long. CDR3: CASSVRTGDLYEQYF. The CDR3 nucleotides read TGTGCCAGCTCAGTCCGGACAGGGGACCTCTACGAGCAGTACTTC.

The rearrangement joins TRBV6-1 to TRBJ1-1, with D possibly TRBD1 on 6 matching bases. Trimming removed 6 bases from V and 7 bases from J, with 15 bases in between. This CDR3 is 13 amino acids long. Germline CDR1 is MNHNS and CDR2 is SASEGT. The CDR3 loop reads CASRTDSRGEAFF. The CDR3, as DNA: TGTGCCAGCAGGACGGACAGCCGTGGTGAAGCTTTCTTT.

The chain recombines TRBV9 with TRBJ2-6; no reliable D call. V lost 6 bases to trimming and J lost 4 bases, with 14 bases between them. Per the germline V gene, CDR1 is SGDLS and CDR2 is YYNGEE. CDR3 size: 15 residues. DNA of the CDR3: TGTGCCAGCACCTCACCGCCACTCGGGGCCAACGTCCTGACTTTC. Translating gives CASTSPPLGANVLTF.

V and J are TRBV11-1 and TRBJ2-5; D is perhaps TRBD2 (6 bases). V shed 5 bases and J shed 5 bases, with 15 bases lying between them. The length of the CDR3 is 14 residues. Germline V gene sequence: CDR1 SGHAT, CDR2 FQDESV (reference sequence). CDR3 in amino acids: CASSIQTGVETQYF. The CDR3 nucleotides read TGTGCCAGCAGCATACAGACGGGGGTGGAGACCCAGTACTTC.

DNA for the CDR3: TGTGCCAGCAGTCCCCCGACAGGGGGGGATGAAAAACTGTTTTTT. It translates to CASSPPTGGDEKLFF. V and J are TRBV28 and TRBJ1-4; 9 bases map to TRBD1. Germline V gene lookup returns CDR1 MDHEN and CDR2 SYDVKM. The CDR3 totals 15 residues. V lost 5 bases, J lost 6 bases, and 7 bases stayed unmatched.

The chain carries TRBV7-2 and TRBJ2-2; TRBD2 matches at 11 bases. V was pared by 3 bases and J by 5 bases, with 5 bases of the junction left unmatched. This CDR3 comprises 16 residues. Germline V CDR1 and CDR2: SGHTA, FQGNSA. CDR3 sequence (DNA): TGTGCCAGCAGCTTCTTAGCGGGAGGGTTAACCGGGGAGCTGTTTTTT. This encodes CASSFLAGGLTGELFF.

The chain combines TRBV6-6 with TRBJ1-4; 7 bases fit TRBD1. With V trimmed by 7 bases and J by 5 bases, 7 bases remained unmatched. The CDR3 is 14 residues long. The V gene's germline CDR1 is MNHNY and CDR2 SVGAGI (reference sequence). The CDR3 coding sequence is TGTGCCAGCATCGCCGGGACAGCGAATGAAAAACTGTTTTTT. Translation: CASIAGTANEKLFF.

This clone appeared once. CDR3 nucleotide sequence: TGTGCCAGCAGCGTAGGGACTAGCGGATTCCAAGAGACCCAGTACTTC. It yields the protein CASSVGTSGFQETQYF. V gene TRBV9 combines with J gene TRBJ2-5; 10 bases match TRBD2. Germline values: CDR1 SGDLS, CDR2 YYNGEE. The CDR3 is made up of 16 amino acids. The J segment lost 1 base and the V segment lost 0 bases, leaving 3 bases of the junction unmatched.

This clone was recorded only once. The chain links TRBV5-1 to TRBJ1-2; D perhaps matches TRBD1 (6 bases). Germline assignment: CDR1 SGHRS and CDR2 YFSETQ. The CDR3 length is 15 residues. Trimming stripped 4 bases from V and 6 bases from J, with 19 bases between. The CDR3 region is CASSANTGTRDGYTF. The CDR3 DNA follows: TGCGCCAGCAGCGCCAATACAGGGACACGGGATGGCTACACCTTC.

CDR3 protein: CASSEVPIQPQHF. The CDR3 DNA follows: TGTGCCAGCAGTGAAGTCCCTATCCAGCCCCAGCATTTT. V usage is TRBV6-1 and J usage is TRBJ1-5; D is unclear. V dropped 1 base and J dropped 7 bases, with 8 bases sitting between them. CDR3 length equals 13 residues. Germline V gene sequence: CDR1 MNHNS, CDR2 SASEGT.

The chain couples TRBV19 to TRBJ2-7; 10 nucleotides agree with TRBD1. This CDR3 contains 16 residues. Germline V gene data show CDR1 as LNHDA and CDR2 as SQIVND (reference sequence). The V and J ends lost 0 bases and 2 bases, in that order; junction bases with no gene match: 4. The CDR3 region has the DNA TGTGCCAGTAGTATAGATCCCGGACAGGGGGCCTACGAGCAGTACTTC. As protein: CASSIDPGQGAYEQYF. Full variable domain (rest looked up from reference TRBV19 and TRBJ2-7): DGGITQSPKYLFRKEGQNVTLSCEQNLNHDAMYWYRQDPGQGLRLIYYSQIVNDFQKGDIAEGYSVSREKKESFPLTVTSAQKNPTAFYLCASSIDPGQGAYEQYFGPGTRLTVT.

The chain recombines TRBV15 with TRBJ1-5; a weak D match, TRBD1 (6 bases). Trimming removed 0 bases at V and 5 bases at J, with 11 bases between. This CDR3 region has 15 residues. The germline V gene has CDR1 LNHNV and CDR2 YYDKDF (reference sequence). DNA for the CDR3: TGTGCCACCAGCAGAGACCTCCGACAGGATCAGCCCCAGCATTTT. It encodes CATSRDLRQDQPQHF. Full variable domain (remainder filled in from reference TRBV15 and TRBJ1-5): DAMVIQNPRYQVTQFGKPVTLSCSQTLNHNVMYWYQQKSSQAPKLLFHYYDKDFNNEADTPDNFQSRRPNTSFCFLDIRSPGLGDTAMYLCATSRDLRQDQPQHFGDGTRLSIL.

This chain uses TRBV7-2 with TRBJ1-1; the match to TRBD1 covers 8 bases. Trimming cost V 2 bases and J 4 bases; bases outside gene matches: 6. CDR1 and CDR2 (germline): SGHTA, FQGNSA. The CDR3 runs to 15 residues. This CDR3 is CASSLRQGRITEAFF. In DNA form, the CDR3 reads TGTGCCAGCAGCTTAAGACAGGGGCGGATCACTGAAGCTTTCTTT.